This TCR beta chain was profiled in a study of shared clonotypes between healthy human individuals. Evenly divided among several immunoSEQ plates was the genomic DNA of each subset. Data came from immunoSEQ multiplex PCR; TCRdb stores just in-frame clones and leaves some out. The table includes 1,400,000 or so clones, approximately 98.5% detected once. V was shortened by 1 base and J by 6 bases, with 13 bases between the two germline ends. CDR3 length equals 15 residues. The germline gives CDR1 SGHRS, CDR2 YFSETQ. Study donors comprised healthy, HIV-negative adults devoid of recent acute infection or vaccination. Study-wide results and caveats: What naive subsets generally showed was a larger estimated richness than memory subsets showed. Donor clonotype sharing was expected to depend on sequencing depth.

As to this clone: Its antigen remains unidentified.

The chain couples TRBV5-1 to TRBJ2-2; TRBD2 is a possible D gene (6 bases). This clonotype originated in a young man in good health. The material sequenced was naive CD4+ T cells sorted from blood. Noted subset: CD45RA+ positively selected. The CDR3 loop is CASSLLPGDPGELFF. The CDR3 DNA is TGCGCCAGCAGCTTGCTGCCGGGAGATCCCGGGGAGCTGTTTTTT.